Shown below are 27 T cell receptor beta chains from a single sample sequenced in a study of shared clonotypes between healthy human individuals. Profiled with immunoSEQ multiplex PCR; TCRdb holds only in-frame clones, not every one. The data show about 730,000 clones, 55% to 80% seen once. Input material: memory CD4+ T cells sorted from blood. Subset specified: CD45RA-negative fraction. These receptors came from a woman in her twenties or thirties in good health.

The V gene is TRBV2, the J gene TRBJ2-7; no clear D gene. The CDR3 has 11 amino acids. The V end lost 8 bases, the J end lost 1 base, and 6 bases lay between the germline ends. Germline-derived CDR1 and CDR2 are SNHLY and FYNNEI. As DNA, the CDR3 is TGTGCCAGCCGGTATTCCTACGAGCAGTACTTC. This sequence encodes CASRYSYEQYF.

CDR3 nucleotide sequence: TGTGCCAGCAGTCCCCCCCACGGGGGGTACGAGCAGTACTTC. This translates into CASSPPHGGYEQYF. The chain is built from TRBV6-5 and TRBJ2-7; 7 bases match TRBD2. The CDR3 consists of 14 residues. CDR1 and CDR2 (germline): MNHEY, SVGAGI. V shed 5 bases, J shed 4 bases, and the junction held 8 bases outside the gene matches.

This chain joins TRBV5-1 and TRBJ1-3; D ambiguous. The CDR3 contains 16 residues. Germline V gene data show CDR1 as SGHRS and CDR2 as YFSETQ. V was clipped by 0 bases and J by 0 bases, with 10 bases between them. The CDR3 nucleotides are TGCGCCAGCAGCTTGGCCGGGCAGGTCTCTGGAAACACCATATATTTT. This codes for CASSLAGQVSGNTIYF. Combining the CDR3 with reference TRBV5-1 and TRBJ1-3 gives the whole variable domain KAGVTQTPRYLIKTRGQQVTLSCSPISGHRSVSWYQQTPGQGLQFLFEYFSETQRNKGNFPGRFSGRQFSNSRSEMNVSTLELGDSALYLCASSLAGQVSGNTIYFGEGSWLTVV.

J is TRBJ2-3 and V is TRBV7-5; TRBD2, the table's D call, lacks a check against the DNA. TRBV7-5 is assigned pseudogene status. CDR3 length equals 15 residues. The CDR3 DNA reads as TGTGCCAGCAGCTTAGTACTAGCGGGCACAGATACGCAGTATTTT. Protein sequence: CASSLVLAGTDTQYF.

The CDR3, as DNA: TGTGCCAGCAGCGCCAATTGGGAGACAGCGAACACTGAAGCTTTCTTT. Translated: CASSANWETANTEAFF. This chain links TRBV5-8 with TRBJ1-1, with D possibly matching TRBD1 (5 bases). V lost 4 bases to trimming and J lost 1 base, with 17 bases between them. The CDR3 runs to 16 residues. Per the germline V gene, CDR1 is SGHTS and CDR2 is YDEGEE.

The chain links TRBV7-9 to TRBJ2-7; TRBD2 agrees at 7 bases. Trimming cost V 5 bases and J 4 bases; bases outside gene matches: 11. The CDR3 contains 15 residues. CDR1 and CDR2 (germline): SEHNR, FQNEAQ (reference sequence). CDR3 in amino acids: CASSPWEGWGYEQYF. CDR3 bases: TGTGCCAGCAGCCCCTGGGAGGGCTGGGGTTACGAGCAGTACTTC.

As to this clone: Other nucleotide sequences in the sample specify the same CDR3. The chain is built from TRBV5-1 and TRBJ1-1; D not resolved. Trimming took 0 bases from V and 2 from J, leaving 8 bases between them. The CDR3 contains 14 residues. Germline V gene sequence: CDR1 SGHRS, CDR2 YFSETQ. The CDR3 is CASSLGPGNTEAFF. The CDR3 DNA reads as TGCGCCAGCAGCTTGGGACCGGGTAACACTGAAGCTTTCTTT.

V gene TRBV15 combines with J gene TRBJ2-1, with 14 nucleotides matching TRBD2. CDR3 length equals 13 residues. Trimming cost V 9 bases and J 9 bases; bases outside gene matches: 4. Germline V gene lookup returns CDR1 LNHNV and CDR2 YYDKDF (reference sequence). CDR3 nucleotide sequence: TGTGCCACTTCGACTAGCGGGAGGGTTGAGCAGTTCTTC. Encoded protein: CATSTSGRVEQFF.

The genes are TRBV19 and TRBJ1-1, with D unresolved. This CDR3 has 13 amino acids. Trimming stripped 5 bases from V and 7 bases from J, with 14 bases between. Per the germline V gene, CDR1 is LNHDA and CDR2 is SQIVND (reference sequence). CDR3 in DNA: TGTGCCAGTAGTGAAACAAAGGGAATTGAAGCTTTCTTT. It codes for CASSETKGIEAFF.

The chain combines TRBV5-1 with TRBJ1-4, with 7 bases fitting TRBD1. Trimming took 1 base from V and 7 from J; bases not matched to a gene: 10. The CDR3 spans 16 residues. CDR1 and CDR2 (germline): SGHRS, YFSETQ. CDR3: CASSLMGGGEFEKLFF. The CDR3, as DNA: TGCGCCAGCAGCTTGATGGGAGGGGGCGAGTTTGAAAAACTGTTTTTT.

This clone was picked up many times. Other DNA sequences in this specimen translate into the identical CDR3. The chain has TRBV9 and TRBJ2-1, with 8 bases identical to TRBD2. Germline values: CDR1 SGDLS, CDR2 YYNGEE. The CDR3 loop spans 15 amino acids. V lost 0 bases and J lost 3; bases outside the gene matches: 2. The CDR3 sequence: CASSVGLAGYNEQFF. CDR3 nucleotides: TGTGCCAGCAGCGTAGGGCTAGCGGGCTACAATGAGCAGTTCTTC.

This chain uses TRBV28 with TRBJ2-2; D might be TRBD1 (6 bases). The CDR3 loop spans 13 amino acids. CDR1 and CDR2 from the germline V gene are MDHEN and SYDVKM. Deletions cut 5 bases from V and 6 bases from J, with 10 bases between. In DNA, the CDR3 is TGTGCCAGCAGTCCACAGGGATCCGGGGAGCTGTTTTTT. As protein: CASSPQGSGELFF. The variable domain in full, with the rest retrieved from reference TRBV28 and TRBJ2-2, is DVKVTQSSRYLVKRTGEKVFLECVQDMDHENMFWYRQDPGLGLRLIYFSYDVKMKEKGDIPEGYSVSREKKERFSLILESASTNQTSMYLCASSPQGSGELFFGEGSRLTVL.

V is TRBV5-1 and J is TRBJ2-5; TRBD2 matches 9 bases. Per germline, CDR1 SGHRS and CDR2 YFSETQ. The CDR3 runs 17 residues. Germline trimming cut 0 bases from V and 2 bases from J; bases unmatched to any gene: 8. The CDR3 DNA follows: TGCGCCAGCAGCTTGGCCCGTAGCGGGAGTGGGCAAGAGACCCAGTACTTC. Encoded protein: CASSLARSGSGQETQYF.

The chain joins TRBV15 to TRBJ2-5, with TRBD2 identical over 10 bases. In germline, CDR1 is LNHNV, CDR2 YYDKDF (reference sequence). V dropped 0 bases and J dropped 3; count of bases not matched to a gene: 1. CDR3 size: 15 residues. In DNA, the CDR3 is TGTGCCACCAGCAGAGACCTAGCGGGAGAAGAGACCCAGTACTTC. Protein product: CATSRDLAGEETQYF.

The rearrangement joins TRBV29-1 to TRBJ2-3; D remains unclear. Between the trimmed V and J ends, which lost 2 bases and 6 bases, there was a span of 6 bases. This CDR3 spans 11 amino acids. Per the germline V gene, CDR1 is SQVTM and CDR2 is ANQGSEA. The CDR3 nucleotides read TGCAGCGTTGAATTCGGCGATACGCAGTATTTT. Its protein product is CSVEFGDTQYF.

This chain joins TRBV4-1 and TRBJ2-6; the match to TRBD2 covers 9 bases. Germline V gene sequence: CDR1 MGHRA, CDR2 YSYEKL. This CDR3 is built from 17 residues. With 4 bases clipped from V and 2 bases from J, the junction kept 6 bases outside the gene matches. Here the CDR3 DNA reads TGCGCCAGCAGCCCCGGGACTAGCAGGCCTGGGGCCAACGTCCTGACTTTC. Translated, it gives CASSPGTSRPGANVLTF.

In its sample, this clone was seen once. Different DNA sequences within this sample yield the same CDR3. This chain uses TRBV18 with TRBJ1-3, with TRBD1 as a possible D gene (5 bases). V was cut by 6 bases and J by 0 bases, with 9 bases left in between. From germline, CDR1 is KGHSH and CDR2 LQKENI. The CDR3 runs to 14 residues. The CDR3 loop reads CASSPDISGNTIYF. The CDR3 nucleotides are TGTGCCAGCTCCCCGGACATCTCTGGAAACACCATATATTTT.

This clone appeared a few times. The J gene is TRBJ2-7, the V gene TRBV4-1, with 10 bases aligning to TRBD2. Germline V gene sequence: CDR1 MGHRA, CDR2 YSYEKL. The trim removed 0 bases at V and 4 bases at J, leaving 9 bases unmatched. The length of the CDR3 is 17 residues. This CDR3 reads CASSQERGASGSYEQYF. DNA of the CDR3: TGCGCCAGCAGCCAAGAGAGGGGGGCTAGCGGGAGTTACGAGCAGTACTTC.

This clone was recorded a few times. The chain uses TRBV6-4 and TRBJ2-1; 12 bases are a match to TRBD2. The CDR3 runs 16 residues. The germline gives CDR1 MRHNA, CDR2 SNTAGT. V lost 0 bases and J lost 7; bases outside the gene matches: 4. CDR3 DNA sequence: TGTGCCAGCAGTGACTCAGCTAGCGGGGGGGTAAATGAGCAGTTCTTC. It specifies CASSDSASGGVNEQFF.

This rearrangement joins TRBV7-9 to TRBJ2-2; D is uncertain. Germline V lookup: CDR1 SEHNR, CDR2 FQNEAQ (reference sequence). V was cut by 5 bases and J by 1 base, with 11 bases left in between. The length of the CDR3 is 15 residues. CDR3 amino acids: CASSPAVGNTGELFF. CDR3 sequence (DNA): TGTGCCAGCAGCCCAGCTGTAGGGAACACCGGGGAGCTGTTTTTT.

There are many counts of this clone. CDR3 amino acids: CSVVGLAGIQETQYF. CDR3 nucleotide sequence: TGCAGCGTCGTAGGACTAGCGGGAATCCAAGAGACCCAGTACTTC. The chain employs TRBV29-1 and TRBJ2-5; 12 nucleotides line up with TRBD2. The ends lost 6 bases at V and 1 base at J; junction bases unmatched: 6. CDR3 length: 15 residues. The germline gives CDR1 SQVTM, CDR2 ANQGSEA. The full variable domain, in which reference TRBV29-1 and TRBJ2-5 provide the parts outside the CDR3, is SAVISQKPSRDICQRGTSLTIQCQVDSQVTMMFWYRQQPGQSLTLIATANQGSEATYESGFVIDKFPISRPNLTFSTLTVSNMSPEDSSIYLCSVVGLAGIQETQYFGPGTRLLVL.

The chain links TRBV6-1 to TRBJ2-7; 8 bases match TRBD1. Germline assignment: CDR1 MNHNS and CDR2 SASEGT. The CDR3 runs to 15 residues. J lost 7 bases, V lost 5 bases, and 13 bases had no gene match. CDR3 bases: TGTGCCAGCAGTTTTTTAGGGCAGGGGGCTTGGGAGCAGTACTTC. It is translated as CASSFLGQGAWEQYF.

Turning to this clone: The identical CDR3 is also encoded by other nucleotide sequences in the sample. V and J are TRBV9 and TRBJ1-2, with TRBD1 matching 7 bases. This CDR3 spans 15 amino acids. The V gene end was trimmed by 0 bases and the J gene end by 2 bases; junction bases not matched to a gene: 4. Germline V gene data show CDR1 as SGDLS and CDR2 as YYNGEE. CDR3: CASSVGSGGNYGYTF. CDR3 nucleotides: TGTGCCAGCAGCGTAGGGTCAGGGGGAAACTATGGCTACACCTTC.

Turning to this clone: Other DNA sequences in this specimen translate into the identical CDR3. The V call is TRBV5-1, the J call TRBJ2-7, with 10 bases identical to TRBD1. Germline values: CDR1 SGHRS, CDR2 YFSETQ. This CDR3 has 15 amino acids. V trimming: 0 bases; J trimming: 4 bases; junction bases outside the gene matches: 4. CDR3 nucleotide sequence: TGCGCCAGCAGCTTGGGGGACAGGGGCGGGTACGAGCAGTACTTC. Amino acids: CASSLGDRGGYEQYF.

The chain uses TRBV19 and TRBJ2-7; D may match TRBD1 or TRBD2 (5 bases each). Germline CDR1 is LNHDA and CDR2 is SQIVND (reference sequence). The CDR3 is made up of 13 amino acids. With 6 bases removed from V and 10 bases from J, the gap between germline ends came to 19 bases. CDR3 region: CASSLLGEFRQYF. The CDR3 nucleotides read TGTGCCAGTAGCCTCCTGGGGGAGTTTCGACAGTACTTC.

CDR3 loop: CASSEGQRAQYF. In nucleotides, the CDR3 is TGTGCCAGCAGTGAGGGACAGAGGGCCCAGTACTTC. The chain is built from TRBV6-1 and TRBJ2-5; 7 bases are a match to TRBD1. Trimming at V came to 3 bases and at J to 9 bases, leaving 4 bases not matched to a gene. Germline V gives CDR1 MNHNS, CDR2 SASEGT. This CDR3 has 12 residues.

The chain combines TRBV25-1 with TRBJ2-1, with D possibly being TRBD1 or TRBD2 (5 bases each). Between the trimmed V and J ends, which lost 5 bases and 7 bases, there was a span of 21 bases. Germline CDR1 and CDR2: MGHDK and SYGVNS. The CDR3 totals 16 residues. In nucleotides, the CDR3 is TGTGCCAGCAGTATCTTCGGGGCGATGAAAAGAAATGAGCAGTTCTTC. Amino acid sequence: CASSIFGAMKRNEQFF.